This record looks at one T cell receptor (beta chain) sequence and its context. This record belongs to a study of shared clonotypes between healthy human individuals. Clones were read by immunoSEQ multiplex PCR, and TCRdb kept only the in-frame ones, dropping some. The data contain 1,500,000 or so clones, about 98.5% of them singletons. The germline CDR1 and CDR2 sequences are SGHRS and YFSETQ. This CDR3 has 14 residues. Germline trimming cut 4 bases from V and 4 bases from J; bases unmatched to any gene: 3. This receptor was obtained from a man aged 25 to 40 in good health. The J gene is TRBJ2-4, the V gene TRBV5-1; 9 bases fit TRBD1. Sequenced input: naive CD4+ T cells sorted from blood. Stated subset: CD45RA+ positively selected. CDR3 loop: CASSEDRGKNIQYF. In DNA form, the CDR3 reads TGCGCCAGCAGCGAGGACAGGGGAAAAAACATTCAGTACTTC.